The 3 T cell receptor beta chains presented below share a single source sample, sequenced in a study of neurological immune-mediated disorders. Using its own MiXCR run on the 5' RACE reads, TCRdb lists one record per CDR3 protein. The sample lists more than 50,000 distinct CDR3 sequences; around 5% were seen once. Specimen: PBMCs. Receptors were obtained from a woman in her thirties with multiple sclerosis.

This clonotype was detected ten times or more. J is TRBJ2-2 and V is TRBV11-1; D perhaps matches TRBD1 (5 bases). Germline CDR1 reads SGHAT; CDR2 reads FQDESV (reference sequence). The CDR3 contains 14 residues. Trimming shortened V by 6 bases and J by 6 bases, and 14 bases separated the two germline ends. The CDR3 coding sequence is TGTGCCAGCAGTCCTACAGGCCCCGCCGGGGAGCTGTTTTTT. Its protein product is CASSPTGPAGELFF.

This clonotype was counted only a few times. This sequence joins TRBV3-1 and TRBJ1-6, with TRBD1 matching 7 bases. The ends lost 2 bases at V and 8 bases at J; junction bases unmatched: 3. CDR3 size: 14 residues. Germline V lookup: CDR1 LGHDT, CDR2 YNNKEL (reference sequence). The CDR3 loop reads CASSQRGGHSPLHF. DNA for the CDR3: TGTGCCAGCAGCCAACGAGGGGGCCATTCACCCCTCCACTTT.

This clonotype was counted at least ten times. The chain combines TRBV5-6 with TRBJ2-6; D gene ambiguous. Germline CDR1 and CDR2: SGHDT and YYEEEE. The CDR3 contains 15 residues. V lost 4 bases and J 0 bases, leaving 8 bases between the germline ends. The CDR3 region has the DNA TGTGCCAGCAGCCCCCCCGGCTCTGGGGCCAACGTCCTGACTTTC. Translating it yields CASSPPGSGANVLTF.